The clone carrying this T cell receptor (beta chain) was counted a few times. Its antigen is currently unknown. CDR3 length equals 15 residues. The junction had 8 bases not matched to a gene; V was cut back by 5 bases and J by 6 bases. Germline V gene data show CDR1 as MNHEY and CDR2 as SMNVEV (reference sequence). PCR employed 60 Vbeta and 13 Jbeta primers. TCRdb's table, derived via immunoSEQ multiplex PCR, lists solely in-frame clones and lacks some. The table shows approximately 100,000 clones, with 70% to 80% occurring only once. These data belong to a study of cytomegalovirus exposure and HLA in healthy donors. Donors were ostensibly healthy at sampling, although undocumented immune exposures were probable. Whole-study findings and limits: Later analysis revealed greater clonal expansion in HLA-associated TCR beta chains than in equally common others. It was reported that the classifier diagnosed cytomegalovirus status with high specificity and sensitivity in both the original and validation cohorts. Overall, approximately 150 TCR beta chains were annotated as cytomegalovirus-associated.

Sequencing was done on a sample of PBMCs. The V call is TRBV27, the J call TRBJ2-7; 12 nucleotides align to TRBD2. This sequence was found in a female donor in good health and CMV-seropositive. CDR3 loop: CASSIRLAGVGEQYF. Written as DNA, the CDR3 is TGTGCCAGCAGTATAAGACTAGCGGGAGTTGGCGAGCAGTACTTC.